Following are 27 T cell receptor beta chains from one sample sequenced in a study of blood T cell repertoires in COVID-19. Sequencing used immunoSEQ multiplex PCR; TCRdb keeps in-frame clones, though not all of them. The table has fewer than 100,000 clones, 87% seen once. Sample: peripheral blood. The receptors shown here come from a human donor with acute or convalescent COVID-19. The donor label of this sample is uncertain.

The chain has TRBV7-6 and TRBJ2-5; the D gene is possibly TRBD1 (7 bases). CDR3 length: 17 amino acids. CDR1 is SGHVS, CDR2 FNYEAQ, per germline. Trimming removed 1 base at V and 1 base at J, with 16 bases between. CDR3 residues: CASSLVGWGDSQETQYF. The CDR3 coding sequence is TGTGCCAGCAGCTTAGTGGGATGGGGGGACAGCCAAGAGACCCAGTACTTC.

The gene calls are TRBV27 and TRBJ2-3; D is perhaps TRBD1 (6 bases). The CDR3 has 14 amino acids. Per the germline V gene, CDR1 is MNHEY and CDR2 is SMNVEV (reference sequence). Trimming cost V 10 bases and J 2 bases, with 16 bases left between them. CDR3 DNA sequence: TGTGCCACCGCTAGGGGGAGCCCCACAGATACGCAGTATTTT. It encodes CATARGSPTDTQYF.

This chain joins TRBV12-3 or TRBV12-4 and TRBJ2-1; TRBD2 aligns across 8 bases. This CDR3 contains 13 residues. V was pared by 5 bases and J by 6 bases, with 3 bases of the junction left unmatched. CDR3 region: CASSITSGNEQFF. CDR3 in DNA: TGTGCCAGCAGTATCACTAGCGGCAATGAGCAGTTCTTC.

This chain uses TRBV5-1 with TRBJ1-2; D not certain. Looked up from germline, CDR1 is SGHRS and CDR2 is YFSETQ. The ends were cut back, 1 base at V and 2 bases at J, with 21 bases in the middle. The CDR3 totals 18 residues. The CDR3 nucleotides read TGCGCCAGCAGCTTGAGAGATGGCCCTAGATCCCCAAACTATGGCTACACCTTC. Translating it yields CASSLRDGPRSPNYGYTF. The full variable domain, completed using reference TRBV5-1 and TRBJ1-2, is KAGVTQTPRYLIKTRGQQVTLSCSPISGHRSVSWYQQTPGQGLQFLFEYFSETQRNKGNFPGRFSGRQFSNSRSEMNVSTLELGDSALYLCASSLRDGPRSPNYGYTFGSGTRLTVV.

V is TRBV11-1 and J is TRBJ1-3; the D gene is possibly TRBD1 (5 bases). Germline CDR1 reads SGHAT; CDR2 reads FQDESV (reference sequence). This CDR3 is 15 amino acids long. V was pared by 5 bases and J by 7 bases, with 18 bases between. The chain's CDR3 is CASSTVGGTGNTIYF. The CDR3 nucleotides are TGTGCCAGCAGCACCGTCGGGGGGACCGGTAACACCATATATTTT.

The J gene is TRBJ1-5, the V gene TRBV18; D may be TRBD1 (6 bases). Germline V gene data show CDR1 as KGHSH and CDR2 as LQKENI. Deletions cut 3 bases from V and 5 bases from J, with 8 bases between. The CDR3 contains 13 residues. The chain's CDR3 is CASSPKGDQPQHF. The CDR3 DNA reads TGTGCCAGCTCACCCAAGGGGGATCAGCCCCAGCATTTT. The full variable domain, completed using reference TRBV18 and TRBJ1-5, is NAGVMQNPRHLVRRRGQEARLRCSPMKGHSHVYWYRQLPEEGLKFMVYLQKENIIDESGMPKERFSAEFPKEGPSILRIQQVVRGDSAAYFCASSPKGDQPQHFGDGTRLSIL.

The CDR3 DNA follows: TGTGCCAGCGAATACCCTGCAGGGAACTCAGAGACCCAGTACTTC. Translated: CASEYPAGNSETQYF. This chain uses TRBV28 with TRBJ2-5; D is perhaps TRBD1 (5 bases). CDR1 MDHEN and CDR2 SYDVKM come from the germline V gene. V was cut by 8 bases and J by 4 bases, with 20 bases left in between. This CDR3 spans 15 amino acids.

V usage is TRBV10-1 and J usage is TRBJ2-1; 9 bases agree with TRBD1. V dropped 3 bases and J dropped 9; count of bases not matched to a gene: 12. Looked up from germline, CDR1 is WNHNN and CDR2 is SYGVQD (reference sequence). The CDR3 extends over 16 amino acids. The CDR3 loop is CASSDAGQGRGGEQFF. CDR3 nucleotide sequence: TGCGCCAGCAGTGATGCGGGACAGGGCAGGGGCGGTGAGCAGTTCTTC.

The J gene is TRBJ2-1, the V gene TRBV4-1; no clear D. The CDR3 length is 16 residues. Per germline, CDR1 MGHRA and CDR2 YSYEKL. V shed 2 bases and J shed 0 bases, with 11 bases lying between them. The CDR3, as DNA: TGCGCCAGCAGCCAAAGCCAGGCGTTCTCCTACAATGAGCAGTTCTTC. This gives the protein CASSQSQAFSYNEQFF.

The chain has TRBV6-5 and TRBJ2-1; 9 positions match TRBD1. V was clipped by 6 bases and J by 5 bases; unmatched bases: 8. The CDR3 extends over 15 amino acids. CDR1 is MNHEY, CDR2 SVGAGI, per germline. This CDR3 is CASSTYRGQNNEQFF. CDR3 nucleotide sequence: TGTGCCAGCAGCACTTACAGGGGGCAGAACAATGAGCAGTTCTTC.

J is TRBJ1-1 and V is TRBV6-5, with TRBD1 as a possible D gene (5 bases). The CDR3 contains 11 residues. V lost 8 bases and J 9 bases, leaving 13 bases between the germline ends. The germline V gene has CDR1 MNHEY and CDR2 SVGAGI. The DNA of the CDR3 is TGTGCCAGCGGGGACTCTAAGCAAGCTTTCTTT. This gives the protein CASGDSKQAFF.

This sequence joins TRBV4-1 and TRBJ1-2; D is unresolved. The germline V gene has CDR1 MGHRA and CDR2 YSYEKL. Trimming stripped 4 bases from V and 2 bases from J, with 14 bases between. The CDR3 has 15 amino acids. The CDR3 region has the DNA TGCGCCAGCAGCCCCGGCCATGACACCAACTATGGCTACACCTTC. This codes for CASSPGHDTNYGYTF.

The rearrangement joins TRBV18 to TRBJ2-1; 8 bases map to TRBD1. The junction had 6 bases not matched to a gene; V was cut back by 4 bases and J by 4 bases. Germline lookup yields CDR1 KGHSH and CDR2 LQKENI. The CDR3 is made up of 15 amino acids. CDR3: CASSLLQGDYNEQFF. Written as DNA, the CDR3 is TGTGCCAGCTCACTGTTACAGGGGGATTACAATGAGCAGTTCTTC.

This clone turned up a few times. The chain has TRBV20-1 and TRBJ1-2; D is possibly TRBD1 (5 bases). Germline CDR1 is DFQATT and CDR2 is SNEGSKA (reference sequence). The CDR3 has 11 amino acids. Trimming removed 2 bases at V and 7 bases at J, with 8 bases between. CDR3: CSARPGFGYTF. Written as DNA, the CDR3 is TGCAGTGCTAGACCAGGGTTTGGCTACACCTTC.

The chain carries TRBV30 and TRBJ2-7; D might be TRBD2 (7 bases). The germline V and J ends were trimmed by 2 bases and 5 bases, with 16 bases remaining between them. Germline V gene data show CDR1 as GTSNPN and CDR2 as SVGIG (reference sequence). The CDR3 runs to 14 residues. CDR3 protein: CAWSSFGGRDEQYF. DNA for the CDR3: TGTGCCTGGAGTTCTTTCGGGGGGCGGGACGAGCAGTACTTC.

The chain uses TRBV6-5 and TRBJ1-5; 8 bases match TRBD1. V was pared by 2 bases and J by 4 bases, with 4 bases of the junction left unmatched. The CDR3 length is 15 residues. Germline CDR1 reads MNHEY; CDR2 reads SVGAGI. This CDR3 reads CASSYGQGLNQPQHF. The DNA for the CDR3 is TGTGCCAGCAGTTACGGACAGGGACTTAATCAGCCCCAGCATTTT.

The CDR3 sequence: CASSFPAGGSEQFF. The CDR3 DNA reads as TGTGCCAGCAGCTTCCCCGCCGGCGGGAGTGAGCAGTTCTTC. V usage is TRBV7-3 and J usage is TRBJ2-1; 7 bases fit TRBD2. The CDR3 runs 14 residues. V was clipped by 3 bases and J by 9 bases; unmatched bases: 8. Germline CDR1 SGHTA, CDR2 FQGTGA.

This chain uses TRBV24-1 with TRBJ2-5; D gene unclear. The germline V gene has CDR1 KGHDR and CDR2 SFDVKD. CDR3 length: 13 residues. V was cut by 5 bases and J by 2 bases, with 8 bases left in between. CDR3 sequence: CATSARTQETQYF. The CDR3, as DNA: TGTGCCACCAGTGCACGTACACAAGAGACCCAGTACTTC.

CDR3 DNA: TGTGCCAGCAGCTTGAGGGCGGGGGGCACCGGGGAGCTGTTTTTT. Amino acid sequence: CASSLRAGGTGELFF. This chain uses TRBV5-6 with TRBJ2-2; 8 nucleotides align to TRBD2. Germline trimming cut 1 base from V and 4 bases from J; bases unmatched to any gene: 3. The CDR3 loop spans 15 amino acids. Looked up from germline, CDR1 is SGHDT and CDR2 is YYEEEE.

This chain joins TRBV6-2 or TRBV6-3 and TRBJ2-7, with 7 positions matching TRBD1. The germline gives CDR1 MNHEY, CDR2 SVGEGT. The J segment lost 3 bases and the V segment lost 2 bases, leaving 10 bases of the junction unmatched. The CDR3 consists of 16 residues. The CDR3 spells CASSYGFGQVVYEQYF. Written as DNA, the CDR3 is TGTGCCAGCAGTTACGGGTTCGGACAGGTTGTCTACGAGCAGTACTTC.

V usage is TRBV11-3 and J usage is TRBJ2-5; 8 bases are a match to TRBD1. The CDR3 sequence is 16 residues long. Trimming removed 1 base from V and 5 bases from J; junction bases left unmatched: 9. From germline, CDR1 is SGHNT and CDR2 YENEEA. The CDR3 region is CASSLVTGGWKETQYF. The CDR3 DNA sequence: TGTGCCAGCAGCTTAGTTACAGGGGGTTGGAAGGAGACCCAGTACTTC.

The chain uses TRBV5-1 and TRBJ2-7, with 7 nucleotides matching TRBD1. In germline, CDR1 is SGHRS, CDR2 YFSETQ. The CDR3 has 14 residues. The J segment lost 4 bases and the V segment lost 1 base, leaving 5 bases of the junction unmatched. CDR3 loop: CASSLRDSNYEQYF. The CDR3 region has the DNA TGCGCCAGCAGCTTGAGGGACAGCAATTACGAGCAGTACTTC.

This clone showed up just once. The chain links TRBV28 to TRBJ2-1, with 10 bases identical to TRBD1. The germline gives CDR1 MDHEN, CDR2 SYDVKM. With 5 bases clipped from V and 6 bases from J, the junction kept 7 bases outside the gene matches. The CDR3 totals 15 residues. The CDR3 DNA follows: TGTGCCAGCAGTAGGACAGGGGGTCCGGGCAATGAGCAGTTCTTC. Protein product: CASSRTGGPGNEQFF.

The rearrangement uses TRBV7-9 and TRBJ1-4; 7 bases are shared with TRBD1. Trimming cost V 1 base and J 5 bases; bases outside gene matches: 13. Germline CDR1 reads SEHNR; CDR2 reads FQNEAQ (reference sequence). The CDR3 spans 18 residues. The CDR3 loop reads CASSLGISPTGRNEKLFF. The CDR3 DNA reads TGTGCCAGCAGCTTAGGAATATCCCCGACAGGGCGGAATGAAAAACTGTTTTTT.

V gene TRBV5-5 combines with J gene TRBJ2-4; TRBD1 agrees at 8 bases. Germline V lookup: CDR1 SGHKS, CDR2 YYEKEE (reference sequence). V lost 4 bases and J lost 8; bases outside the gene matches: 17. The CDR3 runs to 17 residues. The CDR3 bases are TGTGCCAGCAGCACGTTAGGGTCGCAGGGGGCTAGGGACATTCAGTACTTC. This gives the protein CASSTLGSQGARDIQYF. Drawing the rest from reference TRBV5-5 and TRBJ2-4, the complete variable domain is DAGVTQSPTHLIKTRGQQVTLRCSPISGHKSVSWYQQVLGQGPQFIFQYYEKEERGRGNFPDRFSARQFPNYSSELNVNALLLGDSALYLCASSTLGSQGARDIQYFGAGTRLSVL.

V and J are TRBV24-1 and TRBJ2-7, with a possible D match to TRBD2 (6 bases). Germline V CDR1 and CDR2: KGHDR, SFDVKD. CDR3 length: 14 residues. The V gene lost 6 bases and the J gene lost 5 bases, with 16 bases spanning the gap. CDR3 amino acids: CATSYGGNPHEQYF. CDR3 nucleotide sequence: TGTGCCACCAGTTACGGAGGGAACCCACACGAGCAGTACTTC.

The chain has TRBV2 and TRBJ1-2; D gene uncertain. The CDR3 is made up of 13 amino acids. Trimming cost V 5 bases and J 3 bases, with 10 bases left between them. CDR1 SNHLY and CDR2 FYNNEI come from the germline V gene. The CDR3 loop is CASSPGGYYGYTF. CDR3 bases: TGTGCCAGCAGTCCCGGAGGTTACTATGGCTACACCTTC.